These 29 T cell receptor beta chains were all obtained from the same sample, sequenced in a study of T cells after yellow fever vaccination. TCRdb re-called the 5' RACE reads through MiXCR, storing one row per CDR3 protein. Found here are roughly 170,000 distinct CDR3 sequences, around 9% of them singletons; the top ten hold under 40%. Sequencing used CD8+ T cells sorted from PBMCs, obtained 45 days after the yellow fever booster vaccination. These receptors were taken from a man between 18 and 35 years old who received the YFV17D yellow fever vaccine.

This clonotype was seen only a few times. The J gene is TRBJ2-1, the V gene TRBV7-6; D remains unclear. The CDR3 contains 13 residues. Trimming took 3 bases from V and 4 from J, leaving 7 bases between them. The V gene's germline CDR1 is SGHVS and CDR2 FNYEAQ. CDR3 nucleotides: TGTGCCAGCAGCTTTGCGACTTACAATGAGCAGTTCTTC. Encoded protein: CASSFATYNEQFF.

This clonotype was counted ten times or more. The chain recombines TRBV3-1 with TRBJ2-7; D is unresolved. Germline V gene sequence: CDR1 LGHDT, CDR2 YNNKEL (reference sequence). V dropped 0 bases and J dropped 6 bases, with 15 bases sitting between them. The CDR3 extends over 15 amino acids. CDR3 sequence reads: CASSQDRVRECEQYF. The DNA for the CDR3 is TGTGCCAGCAGCCAAGATAGGGTAAGGGAATGCGAGCAGTACTTC.

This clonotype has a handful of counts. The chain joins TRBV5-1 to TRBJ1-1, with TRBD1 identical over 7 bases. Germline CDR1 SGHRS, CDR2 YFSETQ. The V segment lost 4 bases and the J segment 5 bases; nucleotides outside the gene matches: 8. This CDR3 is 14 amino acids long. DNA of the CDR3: TGCGCCAGCAGCATTACAGGGGCGGGGACTGAAGCTTTCTTT. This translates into CASSITGAGTEAFF.

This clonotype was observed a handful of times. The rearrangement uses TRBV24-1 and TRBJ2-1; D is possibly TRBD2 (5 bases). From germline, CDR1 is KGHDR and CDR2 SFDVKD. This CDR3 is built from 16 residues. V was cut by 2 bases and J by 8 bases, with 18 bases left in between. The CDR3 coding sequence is TGTGCCACCAGTGATTACGGGGTGGCCAGGTCGGATGAGCAGTTCTTC. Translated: CATSDYGVARSDEQFF.

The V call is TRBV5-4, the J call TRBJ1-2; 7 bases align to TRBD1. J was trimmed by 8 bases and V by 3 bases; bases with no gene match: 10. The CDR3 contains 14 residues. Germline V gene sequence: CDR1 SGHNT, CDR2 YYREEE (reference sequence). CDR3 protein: CASSSTGTDEGYTF. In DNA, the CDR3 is TGTGCCAGCAGCTCCACAGGGACAGACGAGGGCTACACCTTC.

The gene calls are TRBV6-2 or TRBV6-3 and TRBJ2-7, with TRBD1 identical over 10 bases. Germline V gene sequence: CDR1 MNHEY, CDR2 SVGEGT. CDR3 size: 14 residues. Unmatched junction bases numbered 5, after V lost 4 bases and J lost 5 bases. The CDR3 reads CASSSDRGLHEQYV. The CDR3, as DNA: TGTGCCAGCAGTTCTGACAGGGGGCTCCACGAGCAGTACGTC.

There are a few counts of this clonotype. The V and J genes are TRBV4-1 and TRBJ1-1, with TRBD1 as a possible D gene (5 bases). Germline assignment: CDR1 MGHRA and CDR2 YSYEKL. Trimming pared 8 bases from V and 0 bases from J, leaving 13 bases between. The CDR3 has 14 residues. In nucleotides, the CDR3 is TGCGCCAGCCGACCCAGGGTAGTGAACACTGAAGCTTTCTTT. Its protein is CASRPRVVNTEAFF.

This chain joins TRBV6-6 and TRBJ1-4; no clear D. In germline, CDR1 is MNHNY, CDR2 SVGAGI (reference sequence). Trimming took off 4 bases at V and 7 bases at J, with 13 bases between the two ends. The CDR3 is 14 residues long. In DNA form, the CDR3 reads TGTGCCAGCAGTTCGCAAAAAACGCTTGAAAAACTGTTTTTT. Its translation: CASSSQKTLEKLFF.

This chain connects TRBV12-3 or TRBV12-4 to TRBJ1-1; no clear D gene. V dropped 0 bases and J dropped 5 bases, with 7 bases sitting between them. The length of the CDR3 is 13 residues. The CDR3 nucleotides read TGTGCCAGCAGTTTAGCGCTGGGGACTGAAGCTTTCTTT. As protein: CASSLALGTEAFF.

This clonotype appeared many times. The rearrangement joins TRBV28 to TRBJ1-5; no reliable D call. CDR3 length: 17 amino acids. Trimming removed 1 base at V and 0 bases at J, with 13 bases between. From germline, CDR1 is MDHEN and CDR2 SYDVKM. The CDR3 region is CASSLFGQDLSNQPQHF. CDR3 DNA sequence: TGTGCCAGCAGTTTATTCGGCCAGGACCTTAGCAATCAGCCCCAGCATTTT. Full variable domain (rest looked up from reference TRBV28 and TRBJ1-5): DVKVTQSSRYLVKRTGEKVFLECVQDMDHENMFWYRQDPGLGLRLIYFSYDVKMKEKGDIPEGYSVSREKKERFSLILESASTNQTSMYLCASSLFGQDLSNQPQHFGDGTRLSIL.

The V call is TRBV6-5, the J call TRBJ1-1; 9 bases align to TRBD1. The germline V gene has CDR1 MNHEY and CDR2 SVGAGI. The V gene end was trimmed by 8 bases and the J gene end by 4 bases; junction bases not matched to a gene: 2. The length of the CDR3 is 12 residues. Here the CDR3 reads CASEGQGTEAFF. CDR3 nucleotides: TGTGCCAGCGAGGGACAGGGCACTGAAGCTTTCTTT.

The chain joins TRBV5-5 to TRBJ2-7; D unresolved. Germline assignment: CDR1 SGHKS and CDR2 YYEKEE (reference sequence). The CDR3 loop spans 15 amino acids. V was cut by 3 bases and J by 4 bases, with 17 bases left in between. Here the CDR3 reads CASSYGRSTAYEQYV. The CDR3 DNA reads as TGTGCCAGCAGCTACGGACGGAGCACGGCATACGAGCAGTACGTC.

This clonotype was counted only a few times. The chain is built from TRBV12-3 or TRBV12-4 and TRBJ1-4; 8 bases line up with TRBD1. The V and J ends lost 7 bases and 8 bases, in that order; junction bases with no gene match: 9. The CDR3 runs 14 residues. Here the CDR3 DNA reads TGTGCCAGCACCCCGGGACAGGCGGGGGAAAAACTGTTTTTT. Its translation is CASTPGQAGEKLFF.

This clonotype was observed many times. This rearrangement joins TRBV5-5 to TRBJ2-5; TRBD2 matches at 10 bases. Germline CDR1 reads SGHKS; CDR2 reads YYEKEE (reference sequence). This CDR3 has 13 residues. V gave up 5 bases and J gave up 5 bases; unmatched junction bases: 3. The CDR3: CASRSGGAETQYF. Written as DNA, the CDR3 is TGTGCCAGCAGGAGCGGGGGGGCTGAGACCCAGTACTTC.

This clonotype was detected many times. In nucleotides, the CDR3 is TGTGCCAGCAGCCCTTACGCAGATACGCAGTATTTT. As protein: CASSPYADTQYF. The rearrangement links TRBV7-9 to TRBJ2-3; D ambiguous. From germline, CDR1 is SEHNR and CDR2 FQNEAQ (reference sequence). The CDR3 contains 12 residues. V lost 5 bases and J 4 bases, leaving 7 bases between the germline ends.

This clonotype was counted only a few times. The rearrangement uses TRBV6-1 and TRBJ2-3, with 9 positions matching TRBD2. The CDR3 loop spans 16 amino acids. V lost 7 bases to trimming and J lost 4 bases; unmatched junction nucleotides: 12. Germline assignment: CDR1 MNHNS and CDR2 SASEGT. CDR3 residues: CASTILAGRGADTQYF. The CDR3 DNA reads TGTGCCAGCACCATCCTAGCGGGGAGAGGGGCAGATACGCAGTATTTT.

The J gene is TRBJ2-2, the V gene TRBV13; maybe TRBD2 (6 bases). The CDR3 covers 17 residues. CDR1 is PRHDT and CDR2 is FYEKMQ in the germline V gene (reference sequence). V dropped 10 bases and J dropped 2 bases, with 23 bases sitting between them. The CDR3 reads CATRQRGSGRNTGELFF. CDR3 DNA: TGTGCCACCCGCCAACGTGGTAGCGGAAGAAACACCGGGGAGCTGTTTTTT.

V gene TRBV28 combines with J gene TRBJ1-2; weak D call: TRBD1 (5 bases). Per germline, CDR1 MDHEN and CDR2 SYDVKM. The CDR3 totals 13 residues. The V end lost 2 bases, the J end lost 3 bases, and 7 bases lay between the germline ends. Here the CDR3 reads CASSLVGHYGYTF. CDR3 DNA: TGTGCCAGCAGTTTAGTGGGGCACTATGGCTACACCTTC.

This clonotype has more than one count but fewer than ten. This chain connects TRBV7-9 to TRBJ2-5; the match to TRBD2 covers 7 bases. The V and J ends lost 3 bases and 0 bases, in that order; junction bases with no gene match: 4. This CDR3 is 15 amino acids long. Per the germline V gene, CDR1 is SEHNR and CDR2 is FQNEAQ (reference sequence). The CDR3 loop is CASSFGGEYQETQYF. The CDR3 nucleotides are TGTGCCAGCAGCTTTGGGGGGGAGTACCAAGAGACCCAGTACTTC.

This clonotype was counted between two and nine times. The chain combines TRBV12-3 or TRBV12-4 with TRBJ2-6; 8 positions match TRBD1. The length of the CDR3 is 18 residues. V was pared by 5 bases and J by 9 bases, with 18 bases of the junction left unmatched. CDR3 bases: TGTGCCAGCAGTACCCGCCGGGACAGGCCAGCCCGAGGCAACGTCCTGACTTTC. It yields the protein CASSTRRDRPARGNVLTF.

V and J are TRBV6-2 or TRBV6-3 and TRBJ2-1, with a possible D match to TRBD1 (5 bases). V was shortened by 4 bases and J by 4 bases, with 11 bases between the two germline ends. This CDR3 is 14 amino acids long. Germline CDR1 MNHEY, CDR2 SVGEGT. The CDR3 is CASSFWGSYNEQFF. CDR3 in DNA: TGTGCCAGCAGTTTCTGGGGCTCGTACAATGAGCAGTTCTTC.

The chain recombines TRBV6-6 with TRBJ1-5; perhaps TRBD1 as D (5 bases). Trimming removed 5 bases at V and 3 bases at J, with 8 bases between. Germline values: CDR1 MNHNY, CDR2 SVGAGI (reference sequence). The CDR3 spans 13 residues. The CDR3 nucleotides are TGTGCCAGCAGTCCCGGGACCAATCAGCCCCAGCATTTT. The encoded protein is CASSPGTNQPQHF.

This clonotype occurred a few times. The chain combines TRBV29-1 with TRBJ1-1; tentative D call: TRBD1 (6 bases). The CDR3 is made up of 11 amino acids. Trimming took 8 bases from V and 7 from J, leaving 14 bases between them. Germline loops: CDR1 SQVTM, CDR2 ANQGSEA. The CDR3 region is CSSRQDIEAFF. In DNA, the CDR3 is TGCAGCTCCCGACAGGACATTGAAGCTTTCTTT.

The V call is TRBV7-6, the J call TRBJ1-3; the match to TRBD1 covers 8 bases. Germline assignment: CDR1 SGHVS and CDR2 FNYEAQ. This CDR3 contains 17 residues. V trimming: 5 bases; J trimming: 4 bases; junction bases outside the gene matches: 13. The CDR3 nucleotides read TGTGCCAGCAGCAGCGAGACAGGGGAGAGTTCAGGAAACACCATATATTTT. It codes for CASSSETGESSGNTIYF. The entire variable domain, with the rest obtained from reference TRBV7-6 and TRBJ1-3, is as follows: GAGVSQSPRYKVTKRGQDVALRCDPISGHVSLYWYRQALGQGPEFLTYFNYEAQQDKSGLPNDRFSAERPEGSISTLTIQRTEQRDSAMYRCASSSETGESSGNTIYFGEGSWLTVV.

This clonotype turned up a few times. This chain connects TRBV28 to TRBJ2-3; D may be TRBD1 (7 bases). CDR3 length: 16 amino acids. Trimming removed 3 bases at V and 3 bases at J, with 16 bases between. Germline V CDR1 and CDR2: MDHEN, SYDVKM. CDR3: CASSFWSTGRTDTQYF. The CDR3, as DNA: TGTGCCAGCAGTTTTTGGTCGACAGGGAGGACAGATACGCAGTATTTT.

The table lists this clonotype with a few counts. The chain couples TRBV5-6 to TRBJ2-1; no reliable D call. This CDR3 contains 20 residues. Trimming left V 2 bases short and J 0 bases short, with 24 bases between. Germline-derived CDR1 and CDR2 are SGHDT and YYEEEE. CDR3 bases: TGTGCCAGCAGCTTTGGCTTAGGGCAGTATGAGTTTAGCTCCTACAATGAGCAGTTCTTC. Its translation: CASSFGLGQYEFSSYNEQFF. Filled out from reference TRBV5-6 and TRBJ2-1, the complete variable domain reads DAGVTQSPTHLIKTRGQQVTLRCSPKSGHDTVSWYQQALGQGPQFIFQYYEEEERQRGNFPDRFSGHQFPNYSSELNVNALLLGDSALYLCASSFGLGQYEFSSYNEQFFGPGTRLTVL.

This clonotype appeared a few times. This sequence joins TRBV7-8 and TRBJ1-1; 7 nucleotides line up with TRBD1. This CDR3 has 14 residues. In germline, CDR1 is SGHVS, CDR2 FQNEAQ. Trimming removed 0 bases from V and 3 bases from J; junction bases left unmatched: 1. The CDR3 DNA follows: TGTGCCAGCAGCTTAGCCAGGGGGGACACTGAAGCTTTCTTT. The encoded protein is CASSLARGDTEAFF. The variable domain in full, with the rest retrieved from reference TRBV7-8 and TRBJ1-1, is GAGVSQSPRYKVAKRGQDVALRCDPISGHVSLFWYQQALGQGPEFLTYFQNEAQLDKSGLPSDRFFAERPEGSVSTLKIQRTQQEDSAVYLCASSLARGDTEAFFGQGTRLTVV.

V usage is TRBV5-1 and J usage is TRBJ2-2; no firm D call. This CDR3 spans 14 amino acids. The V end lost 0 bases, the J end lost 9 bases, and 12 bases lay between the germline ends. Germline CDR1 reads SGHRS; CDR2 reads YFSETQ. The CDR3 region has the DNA TGCGCCAGCAGCTTGGCCGAAACAAACCGGGAGCTGTTTTTT. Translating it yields CASSLAETNRELFF.

Here the CDR3 reads CASNERGLYNEQFF. CDR3 nucleotide sequence: TGCGCCAGCAACGAGCGGGGCCTGTACAATGAGCAGTTCTTC. This rearrangement joins TRBV4-1 to TRBJ2-1, with 7 bases that match TRBD2. After removal of 7 bases from V and 4 bases from J, the junction contained 7 bases not matched to a gene. This CDR3 comprises 14 residues. CDR1 and CDR2 (germline): MGHRA, YSYEKL.